The rows below give T cell receptor beta chains drawn from one sample of a study of circulating tumor DNA in untreated peripheral T-cell lymphoma. Some clones are missing from TCRdb's copy, which holds only in-frame ones; the method was immunoSEQ multiplex PCR. In the table there are about 10,000 clones, around 76% of which are singletons. The sample taken for sequencing was tumor tissue. Receptors were obtained from a human donor with peripheral T-cell lymphoma. Both conserved end residues are part of each CDR3. The D gene is left open where the match is weak. The size entry is marked missing in some rows and otherwise reads once, few, many or a size class.

clone_size	v_call	j_call	d_call	cdr3_aa	cdr3_nt
once	TRBV5-1	TRBJ2-3	TRBD1	CASSTGQPKDTQYF	TGCGCCAGCAGCACGGGACAGCCCAAGGATACGCAGTATTTT
NA	TRBV6-7	TRBJ2-3	TRBD2	CASSGPGLLRGNTDTQYF	TGTGCCAGCAGTGGACCGGGACTACTTAGGGGAAACACAGATACGCAGTATTTT
few	TRBV6-8	TRBJ1-2	TRBD1	CASSVNTGGVLGYTF	TGTGCCAGCAGCGTTAACACAGGGGGCGTTTTAGGCTACACCTTC
once	TRBV6-8	TRBJ1-1	NA	CAISVEGNTEAFF	TGTGCCATCAGTGTAGAGGGGAACACTGAAGCTTTCTTT
once	TRBV14	TRBJ2-1	NA	CASSQDWGNEQFF	TGTGCCAGCAGCCAAGATTGGGGTAATGAGCAGTTCTTC
NA	TRBV6-8	TRBJ2-1	TRBD2	CASGGASGPLYNEQFF	TGTGCCAGCGGGGGTGCTAGCGGTCCTCTCTACAATGAGCAGTTCTTC
NA	TRBV5-1	TRBJ1-4	NA	CASSLRATNEKLFF	TGCGCCAGCAGCTTAAGGGCAACTAATGAAAAACTGTTTTTT
NA	TRBV5-1	TRBJ2-1	TRBD1	CASSYFWTGGVNEQFF	TGCGCCAGCAGCTACTTTTGGACAGGGGGAGTCAATGAGCAGTTCTTC
few	TRBV11-3	TRBJ1-2	NA	CASSSGQRNYGYTF	TGTGCCAGCAGCTCGGGACAACGAAACTATGGCTACACCTTC
NA	TRBV23-1	TRBJ2-1	NA	CASSPGTGIIYNEQFF	TGCGCCAGCAGTCCCGGGACGGGTATTATCTACAATGAGCAGTTCTTC
NA	TRBV30	TRBJ1-4	NA	CAWSVTNEKLFF	TGTGCCTGGAGTGTAACGAATGAAAAACTGTTTTTT
NA	TRBV30	TRBJ2-3	TRBD2	CAWIIPTLAASADTQYF	TGTGCCTGGATCATCCCCACGCTAGCGGCGAGCGCAGATACGCAGTATTTT
NA	TRBV7-6	TRBJ1-4	NA	CASSQGGLGENEKLFF	TGTGCCAGCAGCCAAGGTGGGCTCGGGGAAAATGAAAAACTGTTTTTT
NA	TRBV7-5	TRBJ2-6	NA	CASSSYPESDVLTF	TGTGCCAGCAGCTCCTACCCGGAGTCGGACGTCCTGACTTTC
medium-sized	TRBV6-8	TRBJ2-3	TRBD2	CASRVGLAAPTDTQYF	TGTGCCAGCAGGGTCGGACTAGCGGCGCCGACAGATACGCAGTATTTT
NA	TRBV19	TRBJ2-1	TRBD1	CASTAGQGFNEQFF	TGTGCCAGTACTGCGGGACAGGGGTTCAATGAGCAGTTCTTC
NA	TRBV6-8	TRBJ2-3	NA	CASSYLLGDTQYF	TGTGCCAGCAGTTACTTATTAGGGGATACGCAGTATTTT
NA	TRBV6-8	TRBJ1-3	NA	CASSYSVTGSVGNTIYF	TGTGCCAGCAGTTACTCTGTTACAGGGAGTGTTGGAAACACCATATATTTT
NA	TRBV6-8	TRBJ1-1	TRBD1	CASSSGTGEGGTEAFF	TGTGCCAGCAGTTCCGGGACAGGGGAAGGGGGCACTGAAGCTTTCTTT
NA	TRBV18	TRBJ1-6	NA	CASSQYKGTNSPLHF	TGTGCCAGCTCTCAGTATAAGGGAACGAATTCACCCCTCCACTTT
few	TRBV18	TRBJ1-1	NA	CASSRDKNTEAFF	TGTGCCAGCTCACGAGACAAGAACACTGAAGCTTTCTTT
NA	TRBV6-8	TRBJ2-5	TRBD1	CASLDRVGQETQYF	TGTGCCAGCCTGGACAGGGTCGGGCAAGAGACCCAGTACTTC
NA	TRBV19	TRBJ1-1	NA	CANKSVRTEAFF	TGTGCCAATAAATCGGTAAGGACTGAAGCTTTCTTT
NA	TRBV11-3	TRBJ1-1	TRBD1	CASSITHGQEMNTEAFF	TGTGCCAGCAGCATAACTCACGGACAGGAAATGAACACTGAAGCTTTCTTT
NA	TRBV10-2	TRBJ1-2	NA	CASTLYKTLCEANYGYTF	TGCGCCAGCACCCTGTACAAGACATTATGCGAAGCTAACTATGGCTACACCTTC
medium-sized	TRBV6-8	TRBJ1-6	TRBD1	CASRDRGNSPLHF	TGTGCCAGCAGGGACAGGGGGAATTCACCCCTCCACTTT
NA	TRBV5-1	TRBJ1-4	TRBD1	CASSPGTVNEKLFF	TGCGCCAGCAGCCCCGGGACAGTTAATGAAAAACTGTTTTTT
NA	TRBV30	TRBJ1-2	NA	CAWSSGLGYGYTF	TGTGCCTGGAGTTCTGGGCTAGGCTATGGCTACACCTTC
NA	TRBV1	TRBJ1-2	NA	CASSREPGVYGYTF	TGCGCCAGCAGCCGGGAGCCGGGTGTTTATGGCTACACCTTC
few	TRBV19	TRBJ2-2	NA	CARLGDPGELFF	TGTGCCAGGCTAGGGGATCCCGGGGAGCTGTTTTTT
NA	TRBV11-3	TRBJ1-1	NA	CASSFQVGATEAFF	TGTGCCAGCAGCTTCCAGGTGGGTGCGACTGAAGCTTTCTTT
NA	TRBV6-8	TRBJ2-3	NA	CASTSRAESTDTQYF	TGTGCCAGCACCTCCAGGGCAGAAAGCACAGATACGCAGTATTTT
NA	TRBV11-1	TRBJ2-1	NA	CASSLTRRGASYNEQFF	TGTGCCAGCAGCCTCACTCGACGGGGGGCATCCTACAATGAGCAGTTCTTC
NA	TRBV28	TRBJ2-2	NA	CASSSPGISARELFF	TGTGCCAGCAGCTCCCCCGGGATTAGCGCGCGGGAGCTGTTTTTT
NA	TRBV11-3	TRBJ1-2	NA	CASSPLRQNYGYTF	TGTGCCAGCAGCCCCTTGAGGCAGAACTATGGCTACACCTTC
NA	TRBV16	TRBJ2-7	NA	CASRGNSYEQYF	TGTGCCAGCAGAGGAAACTCCTACGAGCAGTACTTC
NA	TRBV6-8	TRBJ2-7	TRBD1	CASSFGQGNYEQYF	TGTGCCAGCAGTTTCGGACAGGGGAACTACGAGCAGTACTTC
NA	TRBV11-3	TRBJ2-6	TRBD1	CASSPGTGGGYVLTF	TGTGCCAGCAGCCCTGGGACAGGTGGGGGTTACGTCCTGACTTTC
few	TRBV6-8	TRBJ1-4	NA	CASSDTRSGRPGLFF	TGTGCCAGCAGTGATACCAGGTCGGGACGACCCGGGTTGTTTTTT
NA	TRBV29-1	TRBJ1-1	TRBD1	CSGRQGLNTEAFF	TGCAGCGGCCGACAGGGCTTGAACACTGAAGCTTTCTTT
NA	TRBV14	TRBJ2-1	NA	CASSQIGGSSYNEQFF	TGTGCCAGCAGCCAAATTGGGGGTAGCTCCTACAATGAGCAGTTCTTC
NA	TRBV25-1	TRBJ2-1	NA	CASSPQGHRNEQFF	TGTGCCAGCAGCCCGCAGGGGCACCGCAATGAGCAGTTCTTC
NA	TRBV18	TRBJ2-5	TRBD2	CASSGTSGGQETQYF	TGTGCCAGCTCAGGGACTAGCGGGGGACAAGAGACCCAGTACTTC
NA	TRBV28	TRBJ2-5	NA	CASSLQDSGETQYF	TGTGCCAGCAGTCTCCAGGACAGCGGAGAGACCCAGTACTTC
NA	TRBV7-6	TRBJ2-1	NA	CASSFPGPRTYEQFF	TGTGCCAGCAGCTTCCCGGGACCCCGGACCTATGAGCAGTTCTTC
NA	TRBV11-3	TRBJ1-1	TRBD1	CASSSRDSGTEAFF	TGTGCCAGCAGCTCCCGGGACAGCGGCACTGAAGCTTTCTTT
NA	TRBV19	TRBJ2-1	NA	CASSIDPGAYNEQFF	TGTGCCAGTAGTATAGATCCGGGGGCCTACAATGAGCAGTTCTTC
NA	TRBV6-8	TRBJ1-2	NA	CASRESNYGYTF	TGTGCCAGCAGGGAGAGTAACTATGGCTACACCTTC
NA	TRBV19	TRBJ2-3	TRBD1	CASRTGQGYTDTQYF	TGTGCCAGTCGCACGGGACAGGGCTACACAGATACGCAGTATTTT
once	TRBV12-5	TRBJ2-2	NA	CAISSDRSTGELFF	TGTGCCATCTCCTCAGACAGGAGCACCGGGGAGCTGTTTTTT
NA	TRBV7-7	TRBJ1-1	TRBD1	CASSGYRGRVNTEAFF	TGTGCCAGCAGCGGGTACAGGGGGCGGGTGAACACTGAAGCTTTCTTT
NA	TRBV23-1	TRBJ2-7	NA	CASSQLIRTESYEQYF	TGCGCCAGCAGTCAATTGATCAGGACAGAGTCCTACGAGCAGTACTTC
NA	TRBV18	TRBJ2-5	TRBD1	CASSPLQPTGQETQYF	TGTGCCAGCTCACCTTTACAACCGACAGGGCAAGAGACCCAGTACTTC
NA	TRBV9	TRBJ1-1	TRBD1	CASTRQGKGEAFF	TGTGCCAGCACCCGACAGGGAAAGGGTGAAGCTTTCTTT
NA	TRBV28	TRBJ1-2	TRBD1	CASTPDGFSGTGGYGYTF	TGTGCCAGCACTCCCGATGGGTTTAGCGGGACAGGGGGCTATGGCTACACCTTC